This T cell receptor beta chain originates from a study of Ad26.COV2.S vaccination and SARS-CoV-2 variants. Study details: The donor was enrolled in the Ad26.COV2.S arm of the COV1001 trial. Ad26.COV2.S shots went into the muscle once or twice, 56 days apart.

The treatment: 15 to 20 received Ad26.COV2.S at low or high dose, single or two shots; about five received placebo; per-sample allocation not given. Day 63 after the first vaccine or placebo injection was the time point for sampling. Study-level findings and limits: The TCR-based breadth and depth measures might underestimate overall T cell responses. Reported post-vaccination CD8+ and CD4+ T cell responses to spike showed substantial breadth.

CDR3 size: 11 residues. Germline V CDR1 and CDR2: SQVTM, ANQGSEA. J lost 3 bases, V lost 8 bases, and 3 bases had no gene match. Notes on this clone: Its antigen is unidentified.

Repertoires were generated with immunoSEQ multiplex PCR, while TCRdb's copy carries only in-frame clones and drops some. The sample gives fewer than 500,000 clones, around 90% of which show up once; 12% is in the top ten. Source: peripheral blood, taken in a trial of Ad26.COV2.S vaccine versus placebo. The clonotype comes from a person aged 18 to 65 who received the Ad26.COV2.S COVID-19 vaccine or a placebo. The rearrangement uses TRBV29-1 and TRBJ2-7, with TRBD2 identical over 8 bases. The CDR3 coding sequence is TGCAGCTATAGCGGGAACTACGAGCAGTACTTC. Translated, it gives CSYSGNYEQYF.